The subject of this entry is one T cell receptor (beta chain). V was pared by 1 base and J by 4 bases, with 4 bases between. Germline CDR1 MGHDK, CDR2 SYGVNS. There are 13 residues in the CDR3. Source study methods: Amplification with reference gene primers provided the estimates of nucleated cell counts. Data came from immunoSEQ multiplex PCR; TCRdb stores just in-frame clones and leaves some out. V and J calls and clone size come straight from that table; D and trimming were deduced from the DNA. The sample has roughly 200,000 clones, about nine tenths seen once. This sample was included in a study of blood T cell repertoires in COVID-19.

This TCR was recovered from a woman under 40 with acute COVID-19. V usage is TRBV25-1 and J usage is TRBJ1-4; D is unclear. Material: PBMCs or T cells enriched from blood (not recorded which). The CDR3 loop reads CASSESLNEKLFF. The DNA of the CDR3 is TGTGCCAGCAGTGAATCCCTTAATGAAAAACTGTTTTTT. Filled out from reference TRBV25-1 and TRBJ1-4, the complete variable domain reads EADIYQTPRYLVIGTGKKITLECSQTMGHDKMYWYQQDPGMELHLIHYSYGVNSTEKGDLSSESTVSRIRTEHFPLTLESARPSHTSQYLCASSESLNEKLFFGSGTQLSVL.